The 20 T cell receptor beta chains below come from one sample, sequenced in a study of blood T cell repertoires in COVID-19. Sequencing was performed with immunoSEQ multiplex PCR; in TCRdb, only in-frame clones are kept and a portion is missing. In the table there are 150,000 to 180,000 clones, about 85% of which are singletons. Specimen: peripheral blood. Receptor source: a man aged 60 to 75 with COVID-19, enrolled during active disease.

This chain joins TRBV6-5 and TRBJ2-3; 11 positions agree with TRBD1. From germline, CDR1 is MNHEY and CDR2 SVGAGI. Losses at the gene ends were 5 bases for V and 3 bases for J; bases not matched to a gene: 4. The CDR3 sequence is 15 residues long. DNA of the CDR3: TGTGCCAGCAGTCGCCGGGACAGGGGGACAGATACGCAGTATTTT. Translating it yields CASSRRDRGTDTQYF.

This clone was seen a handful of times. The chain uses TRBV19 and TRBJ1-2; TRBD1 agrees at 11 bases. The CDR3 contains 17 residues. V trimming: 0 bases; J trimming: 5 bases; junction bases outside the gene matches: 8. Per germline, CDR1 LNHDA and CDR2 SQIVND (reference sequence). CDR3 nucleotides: TGTGCCAGTAGTATAGATCCTCCGGGACAGGGGGGATATGGCTACACCTTC. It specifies CASSIDPPGQGGYGYTF.

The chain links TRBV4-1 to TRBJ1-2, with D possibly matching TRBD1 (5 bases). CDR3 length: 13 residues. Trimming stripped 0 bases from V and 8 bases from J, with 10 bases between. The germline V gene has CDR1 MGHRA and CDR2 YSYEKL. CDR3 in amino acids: CASSQDRVRGYTF. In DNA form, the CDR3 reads TGCGCCAGCAGCCAAGACAGGGTAAGGGGCTACACCTTC.

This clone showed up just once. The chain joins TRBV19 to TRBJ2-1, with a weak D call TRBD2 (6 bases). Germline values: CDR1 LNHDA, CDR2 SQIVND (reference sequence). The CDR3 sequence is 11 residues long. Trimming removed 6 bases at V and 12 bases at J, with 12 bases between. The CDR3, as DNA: TGTGCCAGTAGGGGGGGACTGTTGCAGTTCTTC. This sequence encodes CASRGGLLQFF. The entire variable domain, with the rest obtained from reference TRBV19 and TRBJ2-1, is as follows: DGGITQSPKYLFRKEGQNVTLSCEQNLNHDAMYWYRQDPGQGLRLIYYSQIVNDFQKGDIAEGYSVSREKKESFPLTVTSAQKNPTAFYLCASRGGLLQFFGPGTRLTVL.

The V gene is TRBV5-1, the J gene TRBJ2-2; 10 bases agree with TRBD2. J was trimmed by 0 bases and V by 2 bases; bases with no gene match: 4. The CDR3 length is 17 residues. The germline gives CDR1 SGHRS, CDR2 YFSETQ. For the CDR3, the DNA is TGCGCCAGCAGCTTTACCCTAGCGGGAGCGAACACCGGGGAGCTGTTTTTT. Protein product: CASSFTLAGANTGELFF.

This chain's CDR3 is CASSSPRDGYTF. CDR3 DNA sequence: TGTGCCAGCAGTTCCCCGCGGGATGGCTACACCTTC. J is TRBJ1-2 and V is TRBV27; D gene ambiguous. V was clipped by 4 bases and J by 6 bases, with 9 bases between them. This CDR3 has 12 residues. CDR1 is MNHEY and CDR2 is SMNVEV in the germline V gene (reference sequence).

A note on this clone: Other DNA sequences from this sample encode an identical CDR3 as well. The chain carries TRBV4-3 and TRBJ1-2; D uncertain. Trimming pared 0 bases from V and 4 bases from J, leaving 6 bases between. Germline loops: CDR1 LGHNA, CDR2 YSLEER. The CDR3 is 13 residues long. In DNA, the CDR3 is TGCGCCAGCAGCCAAGATCGCGGCTATGGCTACACCTTC. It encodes CASSQDRGYGYTF.

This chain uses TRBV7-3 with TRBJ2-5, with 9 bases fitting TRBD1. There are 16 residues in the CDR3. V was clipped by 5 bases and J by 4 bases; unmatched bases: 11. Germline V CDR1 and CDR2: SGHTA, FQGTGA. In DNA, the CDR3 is TGTGCCAGCAGCCCAAGCCTACAGGGGGCCCTAGAGACCCAGTACTTC. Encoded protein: CASSPSLQGALETQYF. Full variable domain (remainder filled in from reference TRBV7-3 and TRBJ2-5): GAGVSQTPSNKVTEKGKYVELRCDPISGHTALYWYRQSLGQGPEFLIYFQGTGAADDSGLPNDRFFAVRPEGSVSTLKIQRTERGDSAVYLCASSPSLQGALETQYFGPGTRLLVL.

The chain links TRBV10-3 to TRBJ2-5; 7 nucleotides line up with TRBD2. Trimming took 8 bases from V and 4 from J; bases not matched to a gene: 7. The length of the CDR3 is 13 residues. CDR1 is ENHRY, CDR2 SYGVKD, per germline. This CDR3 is CAISSGEVETQYF. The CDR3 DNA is TGTGCCATCTCTAGCGGAGAGGTAGAGACCCAGTACTTC.

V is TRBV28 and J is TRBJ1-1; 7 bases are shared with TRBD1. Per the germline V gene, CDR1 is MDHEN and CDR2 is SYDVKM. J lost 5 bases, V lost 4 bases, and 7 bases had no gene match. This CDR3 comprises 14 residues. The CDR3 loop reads CASSSTTGVTEAFF. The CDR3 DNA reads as TGTGCCAGCAGTTCCACAACAGGGGTAACTGAAGCTTTCTTT.

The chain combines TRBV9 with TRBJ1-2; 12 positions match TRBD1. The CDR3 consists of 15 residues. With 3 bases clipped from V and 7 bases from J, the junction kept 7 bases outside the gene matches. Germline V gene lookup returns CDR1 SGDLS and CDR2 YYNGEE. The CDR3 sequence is CASSERGQGAPGYTF. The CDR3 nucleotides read TGTGCCAGCAGCGAGAGGGGACAGGGGGCGCCTGGCTACACCTTC.

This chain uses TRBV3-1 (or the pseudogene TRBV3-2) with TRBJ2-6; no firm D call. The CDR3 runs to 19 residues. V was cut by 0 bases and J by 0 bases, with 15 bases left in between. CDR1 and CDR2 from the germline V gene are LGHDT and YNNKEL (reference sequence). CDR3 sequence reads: CASSQEIQVLSSGANVLTF. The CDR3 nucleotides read TGTGCCAGCAGCCAAGAAATTCAGGTGTTGAGCTCTGGGGCCAACGTCCTGACTTTC.

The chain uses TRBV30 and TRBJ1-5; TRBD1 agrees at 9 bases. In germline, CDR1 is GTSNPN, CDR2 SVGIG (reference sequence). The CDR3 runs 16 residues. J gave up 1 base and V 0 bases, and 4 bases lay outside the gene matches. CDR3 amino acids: CAWSVQGAGSNQPQHF. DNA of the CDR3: TGTGCCTGGAGTGTACAGGGGGCAGGGAGCAATCAGCCCCAGCATTTT.

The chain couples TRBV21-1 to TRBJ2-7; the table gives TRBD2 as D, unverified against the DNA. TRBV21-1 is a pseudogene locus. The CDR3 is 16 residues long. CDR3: CASSKSPPGGEVEQYF. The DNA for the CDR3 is TGTGCCAGCAGCAAATCCCCGCCGGGGGGCGAAGTCGAGCAGTACTTC.

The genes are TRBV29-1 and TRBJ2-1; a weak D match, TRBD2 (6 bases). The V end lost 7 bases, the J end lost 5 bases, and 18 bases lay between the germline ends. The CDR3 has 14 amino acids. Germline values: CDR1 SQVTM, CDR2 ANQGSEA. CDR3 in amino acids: CSGLLWGRHNEQFF. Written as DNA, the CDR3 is TGCAGCGGCCTTCTATGGGGGAGGCACAATGAGCAGTTCTTC.

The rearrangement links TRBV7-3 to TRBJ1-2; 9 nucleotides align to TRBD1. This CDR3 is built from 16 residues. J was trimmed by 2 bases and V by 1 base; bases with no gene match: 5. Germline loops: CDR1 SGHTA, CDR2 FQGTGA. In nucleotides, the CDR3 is TGTGCCAGCAGCTTAAGGGGTGGGACAGGGAACTATGGCTACACCTTC. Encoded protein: CASSLRGGTGNYGYTF. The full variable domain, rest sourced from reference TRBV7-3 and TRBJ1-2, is GAGVSQTPSNKVTEKGKYVELRCDPISGHTALYWYRQSLGQGPEFLIYFQGTGAADDSGLPNDRFFAVRPEGSVSTLKIQRTERGDSAVYLCASSLRGGTGNYGYTFGSGTRLTVV.

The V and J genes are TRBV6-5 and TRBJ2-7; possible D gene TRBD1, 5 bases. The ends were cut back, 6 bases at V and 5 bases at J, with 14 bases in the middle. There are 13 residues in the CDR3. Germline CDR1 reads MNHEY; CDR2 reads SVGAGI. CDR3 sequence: CASRVGALDEQYF. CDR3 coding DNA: TGTGCCAGCAGGGTAGGGGCGTTGGACGAGCAGTACTTC.

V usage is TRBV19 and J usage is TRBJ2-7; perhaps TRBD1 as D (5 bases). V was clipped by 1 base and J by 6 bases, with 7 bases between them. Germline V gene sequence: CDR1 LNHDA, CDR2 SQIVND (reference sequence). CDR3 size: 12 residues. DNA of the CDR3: TGTGCCAGTAGTATAGCCGACAGCGAGCAGTACTTC. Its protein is CASSIADSEQYF. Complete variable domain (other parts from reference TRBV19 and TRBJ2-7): DGGITQSPKYLFRKEGQNVTLSCEQNLNHDAMYWYRQDPGQGLRLIYYSQIVNDFQKGDIAEGYSVSREKKESFPLTVTSAQKNPTAFYLCASSIADSEQYFGPGTRLTVT.

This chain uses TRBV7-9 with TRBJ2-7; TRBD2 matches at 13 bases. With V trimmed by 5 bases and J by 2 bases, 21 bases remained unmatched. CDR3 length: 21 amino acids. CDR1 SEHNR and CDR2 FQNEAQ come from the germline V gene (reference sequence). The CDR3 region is CASSGGRTSGRPSSLAYEQYF. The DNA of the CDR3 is TGTGCCAGCAGCGGGGGGCGGACTAGCGGGAGACCGAGCAGCCTGGCCTACGAGCAGTACTTC.

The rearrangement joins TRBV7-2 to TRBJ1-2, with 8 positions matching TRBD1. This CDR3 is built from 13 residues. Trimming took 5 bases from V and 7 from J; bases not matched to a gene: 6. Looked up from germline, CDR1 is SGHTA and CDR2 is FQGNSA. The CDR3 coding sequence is TGTGCCAGCAGCCTAAAACAGGGGGTTGGCTACACCTTC. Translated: CASSLKQGVGYTF.